This T cell receptor (beta chain) emerged from a study of T cell changes during pregnancy in multiple sclerosis. The table came from immunoSEQ multiplex PCR; TCRdb's copy has only in-frame clones and leaves some out. The profile shows some 80,000 clones, 90% to 95% of them singletons. This clonotype was sampled from a female donor with multiple sclerosis, enrolled in a pregnancy study. This specimen consisted of peripheral blood, obtained in the second trimester of pregnancy.

The CDR3 bases are TGTGCCAGCAGTGAAGCAGGCGGGAGATTGGAGCAGTACTTC. Translated: CASSEAGGRLEQYF. V usage is TRBV6-1 and J usage is TRBJ2-7; TRBD2 agrees at 7 bases. The trim removed 0 bases at V and 7 bases at J, leaving 6 bases unmatched. The CDR3 consists of 14 residues. Germline CDR1 and CDR2: MNHNS and SASEGT.